This T cell receptor (beta chain) was sequenced for a study of regulatory and conventional T cells in RAG deficiency. Study-level points and caveats: Omenn syndrome and CID/AS patients had 80 to 100-fold fewer unique Treg TCR beta sequences, versus approximately 9.8-fold elsewhere. In Omenn syndrome, Treg and Tconv repertoires overlapped >80%.

Using immunoSEQ multiplex PCR, the repertoire was profiled, and TCRdb retains in-frame clones only, with some absent. This sample has tens of thousands of clones, with about 90% found just once. Notes on this clone: Its antigen is as yet unknown.

Genomic DNA came from blood conventional CD4+ T cells gated CD25-low CD127-high. The V gene lost 7 bases and the J gene lost 1 base, with 13 bases spanning the gap. The CDR3 covers 13 residues. From germline, CDR1 is SQVTM and CDR2 ANQGSEA. This same sample was also taken into another study, of regulatory T cells. That investigation notes: The primer mix had 52 TRBV and 13 TRBJ primers.

This chain uses TRBV29-1 with TRBJ1-1; TRBD1 is a possible D gene (6 bases). The clonotype originates from a human donor in good health. The sequenced sample consisted of CD4+ effector T cells sorted from blood. In DNA, the CDR3 is TGCAGCGCTACGCGAGGGGGGAACACTGAAGCTTTCTTT. Its protein is CSATRGGNTEAFF.